The next 9 T cell receptor beta chains were all read from a single sample in a study of T cells after yellow fever vaccination. MiXCR, run by TCRdb on the 5' RACE reads, gives a single entry per CDR3 protein. The sample lists approximately 450,000 distinct CDR3 sequences; roughly a sixth were seen once. This material consisted of PBMCs, taken before the yellow fever booster vaccination. These TCRs come from a man aged 18 to 29 who received the YFV17D yellow fever vaccine.

This clonotype turned up a few times. The chain recombines TRBV5-1 with TRBJ2-3; the match to TRBD2 covers 14 bases. Germline V CDR1 and CDR2: SGHRS, YFSETQ. The ends lost 5 bases at V and 0 bases at J; junction bases unmatched: 11. This CDR3 is built from 19 residues. The CDR3: CASRVFGLAGGQSTDTQYF. DNA of the CDR3: TGCGCCAGCAGAGTATTCGGACTAGCGGGGGGCCAAAGCACAGATACGCAGTATTTT.

The rearrangement uses TRBV12-3 or TRBV12-4 and TRBJ1-1; D is uncertain. Trimming took off 5 bases at V and 5 bases at J, with 24 bases between the two ends. This CDR3 spans 17 amino acids. The CDR3 here is CASSPNNLGTRGTEAFF. CDR3 DNA sequence: TGTGCCAGCAGTCCCAATAATTTAGGAACCCGAGGAACTGAAGCTTTCTTT.

The CDR3 loop is CASSFGTRSDEQFF. The CDR3 bases are TGTGCCAGCAGCTTCGGGACCCGTAGTGATGAGCAGTTCTTC. The chain carries TRBV7-3 and TRBJ2-1; either TRBD1 or TRBD2 may supply D (5 bases each). The CDR3 contains 14 residues. Germline loops: CDR1 SGHTA, CDR2 FQGTGA. V was shortened by 3 bases and J by 8 bases, with 14 bases between the two germline ends.

CDR3 sequence (DNA): TGTGCCAGCAGCGCCTACAGGGGTTATACTGAAGCTTTCTTT. It yields the protein CASSAYRGYTEAFF. The chain recombines TRBV5-5 with TRBJ1-1; TRBD1 matches at 7 bases. The CDR3 consists of 14 residues. CDR1 and CDR2 from the germline V gene are SGHKS and YYEKEE (reference sequence). Trimming cost V 4 bases and J 5 bases; bases outside gene matches: 8.

This clonotype was recorded a few times. V is TRBV7-2 and J is TRBJ1-1, with D tentatively TRBD1 (5 bases). This CDR3 is built from 14 residues. Trimming pared 4 bases from V and 1 base from J, leaving 10 bases between. Germline CDR1 reads SGHTA; CDR2 reads FQGNSA. Here the CDR3 reads CASSSWGRNTEAFF. For the CDR3, the DNA is TGTGCCAGCAGCTCGTGGGGCCGGAACACTGAAGCTTTCTTT. Looking up the rest from reference TRBV7-2 and TRBJ1-1 gives the full variable domain: GAGVSQSPSNKVTEKGKDVELRCDPISGHTALYWYRQSLGQGLEFLIYFQGNSAPDKSGLPSDRFSAERTGGSVSTLTIQRTQQEDSAVYLCASSSWGRNTEAFFGQGTRLTVV.

The chain links TRBV2 to TRBJ1-2; maybe TRBD1 (5 bases). CDR3 length equals 12 residues. Deletions cut 7 bases from V and 10 bases from J, with 16 bases between. Germline V gene sequence: CDR1 SNHLY, CDR2 FYNNEI. CDR3 sequence reads: CASTLVAGPYTF. CDR3 DNA sequence: TGTGCCAGCACTTTAGTTGCAGGGCCCTACACCTTC. The whole variable domain, remainder taken from reference TRBV2 and TRBJ1-2, is EPEVTQTPSHQVTQMGQEVILRCVPISNHLYFYWYRQILGQKVEFLVSFYNNEISEKSEIFDDQFSVERPDGSNFTLKIRSTKLEDSAMYFCASTLVAGPYTFGSGTRLTVV.

This clonotype was seen more than once but under ten times. The chain couples TRBV7-3 to TRBJ1-1; a weak D match, TRBD1 (5 bases). The CDR3 length is 13 residues. The germline gives CDR1 SGHTA, CDR2 FQGTGA. The V end was cut by 6 bases, the J end by 0 bases, with 8 bases between. The CDR3 DNA follows: TGTGCCAGCAGAGCAGGGATGAACACTGAAGCTTTCTTT. Translated: CASRAGMNTEAFF.

The gene calls are TRBV18 and TRBJ2-2; no clear D. Germline assignment: CDR1 KGHSH and CDR2 LQKENI. The ends were cut back, 0 bases at V and 4 bases at J, with 12 bases in the middle. This CDR3 has 16 amino acids. Here the CDR3 DNA reads TGTGCCAGCTCACCACCAAAGGCGACGAGCACCGGGGAGCTGTTTTTT. It is translated as CASSPPKATSTGELFF.

The chain uses TRBV4-3 and TRBJ2-1; D is perhaps TRBD1 or TRBD2 (5 bases each). The V gene lost 0 bases and the J gene lost 4 bases, with 13 bases spanning the gap. The CDR3 loop spans 16 amino acids. CDR1 and CDR2 (germline): LGHNA, YSLEER. The CDR3 region is CASSQEYGTQYNEQFF. DNA for the CDR3: TGCGCCAGCAGCCAAGAGTACGGGACCCAGTACAATGAGCAGTTCTTC.